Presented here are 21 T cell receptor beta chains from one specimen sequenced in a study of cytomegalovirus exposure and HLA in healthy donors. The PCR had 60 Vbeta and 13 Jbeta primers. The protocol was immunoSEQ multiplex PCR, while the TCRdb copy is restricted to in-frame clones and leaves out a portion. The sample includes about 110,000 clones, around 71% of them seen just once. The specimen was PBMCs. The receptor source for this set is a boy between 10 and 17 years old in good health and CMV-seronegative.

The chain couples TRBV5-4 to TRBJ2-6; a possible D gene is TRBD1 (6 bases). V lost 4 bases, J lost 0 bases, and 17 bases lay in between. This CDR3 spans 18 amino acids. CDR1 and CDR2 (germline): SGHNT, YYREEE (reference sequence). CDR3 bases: TGTGCCAGCAGCCTACCACAGGGTTCTATCTCTGGGGCCAACGTCCTGACTTTC. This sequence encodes CASSLPQGSISGANVLTF.

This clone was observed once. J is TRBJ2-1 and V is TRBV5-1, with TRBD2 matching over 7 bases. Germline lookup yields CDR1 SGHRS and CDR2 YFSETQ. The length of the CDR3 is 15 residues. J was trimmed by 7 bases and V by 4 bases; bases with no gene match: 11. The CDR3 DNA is TGCGCCAGCAGCGGGATGGGGGGAGGGCTGAATGAGCAGTTCTTC. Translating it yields CASSGMGGGLNEQFF. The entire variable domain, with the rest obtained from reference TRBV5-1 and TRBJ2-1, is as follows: KAGVTQTPRYLIKTRGQQVTLSCSPISGHRSVSWYQQTPGQGLQFLFEYFSETQRNKGNFPGRFSGRQFSNSRSEMNVSTLELGDSALYLCASSGMGGGLNEQFFGPGTRLTVL.

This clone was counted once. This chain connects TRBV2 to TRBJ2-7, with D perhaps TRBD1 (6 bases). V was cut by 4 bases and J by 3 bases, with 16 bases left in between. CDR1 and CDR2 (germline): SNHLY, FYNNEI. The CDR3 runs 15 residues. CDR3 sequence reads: CASSGHRVGGYEQYF. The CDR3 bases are TGTGCCAGCAGTGGCCACAGGGTAGGGGGCTACGAGCAGTACTTC.

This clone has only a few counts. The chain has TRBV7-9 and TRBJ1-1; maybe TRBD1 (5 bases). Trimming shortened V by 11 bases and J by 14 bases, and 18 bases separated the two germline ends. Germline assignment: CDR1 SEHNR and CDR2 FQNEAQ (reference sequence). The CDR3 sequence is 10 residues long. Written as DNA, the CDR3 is TGTGCCTTGTCGCAGGGCAAAGTCTTCTTT. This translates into CALSQGKVFF.

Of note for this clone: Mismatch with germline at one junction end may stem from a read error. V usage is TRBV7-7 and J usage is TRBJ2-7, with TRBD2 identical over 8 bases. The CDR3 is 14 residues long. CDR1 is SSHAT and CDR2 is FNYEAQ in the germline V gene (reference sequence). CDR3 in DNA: TGTGCTAGCAGCGGCTCTTCGGCGGGAGGCGAGCAGTACTTC. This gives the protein CASSGSSAGGEQYF.

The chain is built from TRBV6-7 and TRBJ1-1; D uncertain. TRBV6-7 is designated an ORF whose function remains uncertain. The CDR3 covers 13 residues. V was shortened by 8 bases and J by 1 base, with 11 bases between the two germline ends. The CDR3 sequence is CASSNNRNTEAFF. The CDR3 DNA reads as TGTGCCAGCTCTAATAACAGGAACACTGAAGCTTTCTTT.

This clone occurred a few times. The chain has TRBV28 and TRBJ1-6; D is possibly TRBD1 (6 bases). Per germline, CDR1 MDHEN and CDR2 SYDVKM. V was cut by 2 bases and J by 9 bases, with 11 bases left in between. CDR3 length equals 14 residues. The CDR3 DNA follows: TGTGCCAGCAGTTTAAACAGGGTCGGTTCACCCCTCCACTTT. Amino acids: CASSLNRVGSPLHF.

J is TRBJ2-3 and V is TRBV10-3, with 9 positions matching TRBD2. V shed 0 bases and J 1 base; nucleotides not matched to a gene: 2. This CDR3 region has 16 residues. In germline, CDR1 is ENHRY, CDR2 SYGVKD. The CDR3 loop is CAISESASGGTDTQYF. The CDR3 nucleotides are TGTGCCATCAGTGAGTCGGCTAGCGGGGGCACAGATACGCAGTATTTT.

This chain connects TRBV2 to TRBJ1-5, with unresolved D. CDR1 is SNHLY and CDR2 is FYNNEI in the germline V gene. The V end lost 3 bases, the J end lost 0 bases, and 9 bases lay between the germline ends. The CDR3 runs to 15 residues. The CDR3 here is CASSEFPYSNQPQHF. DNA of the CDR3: TGTGCCAGCAGTGAGTTTCCTTATAGCAATCAGCCCCAGCATTTT. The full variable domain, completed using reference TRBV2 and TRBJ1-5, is EPEVTQTPSHQVTQMGQEVILRCVPISNHLYFYWYRQILGQKVEFLVSFYNNEISEKSEIFDDQFSVERPDGSNFTLKIRSTKLEDSAMYFCASSEFPYSNQPQHFGDGTRLSIL.

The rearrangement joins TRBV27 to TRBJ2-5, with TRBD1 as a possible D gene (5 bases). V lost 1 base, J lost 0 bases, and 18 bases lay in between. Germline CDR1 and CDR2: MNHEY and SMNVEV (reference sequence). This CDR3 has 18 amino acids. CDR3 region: CASSLFQGMRLYQETQYF. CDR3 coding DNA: TGTGCCAGCAGTTTATTCCAGGGTATGAGACTGTACCAAGAGACCCAGTACTTC.

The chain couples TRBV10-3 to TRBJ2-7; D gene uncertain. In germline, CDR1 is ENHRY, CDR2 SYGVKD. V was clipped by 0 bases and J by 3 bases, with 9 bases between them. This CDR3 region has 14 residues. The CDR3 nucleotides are TGTGCCATCAGTGAGTCTCCAGGTCTCTACGAGCAGTACTTC. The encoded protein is CAISESPGLYEQYF.

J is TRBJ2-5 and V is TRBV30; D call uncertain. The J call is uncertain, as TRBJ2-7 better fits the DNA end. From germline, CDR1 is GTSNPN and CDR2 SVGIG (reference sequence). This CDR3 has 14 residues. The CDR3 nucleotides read TGTGCCTGGAGGGAGAGGTCGCGCTCCTACGAGCAGTACTTC. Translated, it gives CAWRERSRSYEQYF.

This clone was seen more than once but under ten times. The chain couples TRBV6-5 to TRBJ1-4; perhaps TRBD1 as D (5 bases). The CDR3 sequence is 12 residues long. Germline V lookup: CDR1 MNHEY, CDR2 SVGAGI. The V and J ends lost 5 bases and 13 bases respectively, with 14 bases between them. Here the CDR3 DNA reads TGTGCCAGCAGTACACTAAGGGGTGCACTGTTTTTT. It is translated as CASSTLRGALFF.

In DNA, the CDR3 is TGTGCCAGCAGCCCCGGGCGGGACTACGAGCAGTACTTC. This gives the protein CASSPGRDYEQYF. The chain is built from TRBV9 and TRBJ2-7, with D possibly matching TRBD2 (6 bases). V was clipped by 4 bases and J by 3 bases, with 11 bases between them. CDR3 length: 13 amino acids. The germline V gene encodes CDR1 SGDLS and CDR2 YYNGEE.

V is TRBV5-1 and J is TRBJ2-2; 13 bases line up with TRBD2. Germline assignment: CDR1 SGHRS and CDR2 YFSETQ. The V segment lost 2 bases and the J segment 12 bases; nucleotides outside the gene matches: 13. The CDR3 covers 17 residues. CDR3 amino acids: CASSLVPGLAGLSQLFF. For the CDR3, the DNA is TGCGCCAGCAGCTTAGTCCCGGGACTAGCGGGACTCTCCCAGCTGTTTTTT.

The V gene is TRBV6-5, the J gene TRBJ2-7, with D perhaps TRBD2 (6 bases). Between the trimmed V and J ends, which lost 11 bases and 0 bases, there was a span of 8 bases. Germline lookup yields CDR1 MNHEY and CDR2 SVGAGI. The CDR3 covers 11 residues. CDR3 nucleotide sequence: TGTGCCGCGGGGAACTCCTACGAGCAGTACTTC. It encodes CAAGNSYEQYF.

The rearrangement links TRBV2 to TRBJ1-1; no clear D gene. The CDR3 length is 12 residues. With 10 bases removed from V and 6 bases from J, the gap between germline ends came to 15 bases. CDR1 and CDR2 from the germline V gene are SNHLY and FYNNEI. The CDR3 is CATHYQSSEAFF. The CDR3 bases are TGTGCCACCCATTACCAAAGCTCTGAAGCTTTCTTT.

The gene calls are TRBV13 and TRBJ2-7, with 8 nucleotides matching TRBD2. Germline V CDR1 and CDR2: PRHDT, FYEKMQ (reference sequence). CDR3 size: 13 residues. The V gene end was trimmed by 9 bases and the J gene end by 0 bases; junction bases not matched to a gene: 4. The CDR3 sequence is CASGRGDSYEQYF. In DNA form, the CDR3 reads TGTGCCAGTGGGCGGGGGGACTCCTACGAGCAGTACTTC. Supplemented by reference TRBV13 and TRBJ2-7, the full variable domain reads AAGVIQSPRHLIKEKRETATLKCYPIPRHDTVYWYQQGPGQDPQFLISFYEKMQSDKGSIPDRFSAQQFSDYHSELNMSSLELGDSALYFCASGRGDSYEQYFGPGTRLTVT.

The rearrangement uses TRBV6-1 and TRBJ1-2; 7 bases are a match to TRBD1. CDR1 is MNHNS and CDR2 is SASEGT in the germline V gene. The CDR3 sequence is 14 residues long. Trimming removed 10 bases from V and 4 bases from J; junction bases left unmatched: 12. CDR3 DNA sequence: TGTGCCACAAACCGGGGACAGAAAGTCTATGGCTACACCTTC. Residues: CATNRGQKVYGYTF.

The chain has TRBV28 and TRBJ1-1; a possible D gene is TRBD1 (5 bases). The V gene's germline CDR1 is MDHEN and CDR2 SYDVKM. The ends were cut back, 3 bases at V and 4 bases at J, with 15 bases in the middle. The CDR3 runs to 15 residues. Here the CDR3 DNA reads TGTGCCAGCAGTTTTAGGGGAAGGGAGGGCACTGAAGCTTTCTTT. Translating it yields CASSFRGREGTEAFF.

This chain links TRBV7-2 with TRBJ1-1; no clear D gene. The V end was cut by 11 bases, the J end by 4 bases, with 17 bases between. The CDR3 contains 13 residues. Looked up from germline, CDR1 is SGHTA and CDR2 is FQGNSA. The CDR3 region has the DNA TGTGCCTCCGGCCGGGATGTTCGCACTGAAGCTTTCTTT. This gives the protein CASGRDVRTEAFF.